This TCR beta chain was recovered during a study of blood T cell repertoires in COVID-19. Clones were read by immunoSEQ multiplex PCR, and TCRdb kept only the in-frame ones, dropping some. Of about 320,000 clones in the sample, around 84% were seen once. The ends were cut back, 0 bases at V and 2 bases at J, with 15 bases in the middle. Germline lookup yields CDR1 SGHTS and CDR2 YDEGEE. The CDR3 covers 16 residues. All enrollees were about 18 to 95 years old and from about 25 US areas. Specimen: PBMCs or T cells enriched from blood (not recorded which). The TCR originated in a woman aged 25 to 39 who had been exposed to COVID-19. V gene TRBV5-8 combines with J gene TRBJ2-7, with unresolved D. The CDR3 reads CASSLAVLAVTYEQYF. The DNA of the CDR3 is TGTGCCAGCAGCTTGGCCGTTCTGGCGGTAACCTACGAGCAGTACTTC.